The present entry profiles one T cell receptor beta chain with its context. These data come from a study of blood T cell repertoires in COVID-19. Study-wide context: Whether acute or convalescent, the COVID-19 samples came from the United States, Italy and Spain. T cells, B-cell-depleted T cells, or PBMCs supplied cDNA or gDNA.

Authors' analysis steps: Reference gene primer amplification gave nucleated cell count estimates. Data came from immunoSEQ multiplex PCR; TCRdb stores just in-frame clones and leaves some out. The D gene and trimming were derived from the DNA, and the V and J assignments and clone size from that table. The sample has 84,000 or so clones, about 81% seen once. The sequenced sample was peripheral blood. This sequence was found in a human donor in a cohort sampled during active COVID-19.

The CDR3 sequence is CASRRTGGGNQPQHF. DNA for the CDR3: TGTGCCAGCAGGCGGACAGGGGGTGGCAATCAGCCCCAGCATTTT. J is TRBJ1-5 and V is TRBV27; 10 nucleotides align to TRBD1. Germline CDR1 and CDR2: MNHEY and SMNVEV (reference sequence). Trimming cost V 6 bases and J 2 bases; bases outside gene matches: 4. CDR3 length: 15 amino acids.